The 9 T cell receptor beta chains listed next were all sequenced from one sample in a study of CD8 T cells in ankylosing spondylitis. Study-level findings and limits: Ankylosing spondylitis blood appeared to be characterized by a TCR beta motif of eight or nine highly homologous variants.

No antigen has been assigned to these receptors. TCRdb redid the calling of the 5' RACE reads with MiXCR, one entry per CDR3 protein. The data hold under 850,000 distinct CDR3 sequences, with roughly 20% observed a single time. The sequenced material came from blood, either unsorted or a sorted T cell fraction (not recorded which). These receptors all stem from a male donor with ankylosing spondylitis.

The J gene is TRBJ2-7, the V gene TRBV6-2 or TRBV6-3; D is possibly TRBD2 (5 bases). The length of the CDR3 is 13 residues. Germline assignment: CDR1 MNHEY and CDR2 SVGEGT. The ends were cut back, 0 bases at V and 7 bases at J, with 10 bases in the middle. CDR3 bases: TGTGCCAGCAGTTACTCCAGCCCGGGAGAGCAGTACTTC. Its protein is CASSYSSPGEQYF.

V is TRBV20-1 and J is TRBJ2-5; 9 bases agree with TRBD2. Germline V CDR1 and CDR2: DFQATT, SNEGSKA (reference sequence). This CDR3 has 14 residues. The J segment lost 1 base and the V segment lost 3 bases, leaving 3 bases of the junction unmatched. The CDR3, as DNA: TGCAGTGCTAGTCGAGCGGGGGGCCAAGAGACCCAGTACTTC. Translating it yields CSASRAGGQETQYF.

This clonotype was observed many times. The chain uses TRBV20-1 and TRBJ2-3, with 7 positions matching TRBD2. Trimming removed 6 bases from V and 4 bases from J; junction bases left unmatched: 4. Germline V CDR1 and CDR2: DFQATT, SNEGSKA (reference sequence). This CDR3 is 12 amino acids long. This chain's CDR3 is CSAGGSADTQYF. CDR3 coding DNA: TGCAGTGCCGGGGGGAGCGCAGATACGCAGTATTTT.

J is TRBJ1-2 and V is TRBV18; unclear D gene. The CDR3 is 15 amino acids. The germline gives CDR1 KGHSH, CDR2 LQKENI. Trimming took 3 bases from V and 4 from J, leaving 15 bases between them. The CDR3 region is CASSPLGIGPYGYTF. Written as DNA, the CDR3 is TGTGCCAGCTCACCGCTCGGGATAGGACCCTATGGCTACACCTTC.

This chain joins TRBV4-3 and TRBJ1-1; 11 positions match TRBD1. Germline CDR1 LGHNA, CDR2 YSLEER. Trimming at V came to 0 bases and at J to 5 bases, leaving 14 bases not matched to a gene. This CDR3 is 19 amino acids long. The chain's CDR3 is CASSQDRTGGALMETEAFF. CDR3 bases: TGCGCCAGCAGCCAAGATCGGACAGGGGGCGCGCTGATGGAGACTGAAGCTTTCTTT.

This clonotype was seen more than once but under ten times. The chain has TRBV7-9 and TRBJ1-1, with D possibly TRBD1 on 6 matching bases. The length of the CDR3 is 16 residues. V lost 1 base to trimming and J lost 5 bases, with 17 bases between them. Looked up from germline, CDR1 is SEHNR and CDR2 is FQNEAQ (reference sequence). The CDR3 DNA reads as TGTGCCAGCAGCTTAGAATCAGGGCGGCAGGGGACTGAAGCTTTCTTT. It specifies CASSLESGRQGTEAFF.

The chain combines TRBV7-2 with TRBJ1-6; D is uncertain. The V gene lost 8 bases and the J gene lost 7 bases, with 12 bases spanning the gap. The germline CDR1 and CDR2 sequences are SGHTA and FQGNSA. The CDR3 has 13 amino acids. The CDR3 DNA is TGTGCCAGCGCCTCGGCGGGAAATTCACCCCTCCACTTT. Translation gives CASASAGNSPLHF.

In its sample, this clonotype was seen a few times. The chain carries TRBV20-1 and TRBJ2-5; 10 bases fit TRBD2. V shed 0 bases, J shed 2 bases, and the junction held 12 bases outside the gene matches. The CDR3 contains 18 residues. Germline CDR1 and CDR2: DFQATT and SNEGSKA (reference sequence). The CDR3 DNA reads TGCAGTGCTAGAGATAGGACTAGCGGACGTACGAAACAAGAGACCCAGTACTTC. Translating gives CSARDRTSGRTKQETQYF.

The genes are TRBV10-3 and TRBJ1-6, with 9 bases matching TRBD1. The V gene end was trimmed by 4 bases and the J gene end by 10 bases; junction bases not matched to a gene: 5. The CDR3 loop spans 14 amino acids. The germline V gene has CDR1 ENHRY and CDR2 SYGVKD. CDR3 nucleotides: TGTGCCATCAGTGGACAGGGGGGGAGCTCACCCCTCCACTTT. As protein: CAISGQGGSSPLHF.